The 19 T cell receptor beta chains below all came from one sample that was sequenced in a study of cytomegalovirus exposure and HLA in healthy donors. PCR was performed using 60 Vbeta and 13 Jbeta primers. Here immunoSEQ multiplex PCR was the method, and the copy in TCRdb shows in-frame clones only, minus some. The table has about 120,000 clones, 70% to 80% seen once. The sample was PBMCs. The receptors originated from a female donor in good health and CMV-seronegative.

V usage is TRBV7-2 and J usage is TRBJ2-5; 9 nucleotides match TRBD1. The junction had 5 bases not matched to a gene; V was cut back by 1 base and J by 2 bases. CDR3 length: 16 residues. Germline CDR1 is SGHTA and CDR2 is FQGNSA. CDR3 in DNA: TGTGCCAGCAGCTTAGTAGACAGGGGGATACAAGAGACCCAGTACTTC. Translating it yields CASSLVDRGIQETQYF.

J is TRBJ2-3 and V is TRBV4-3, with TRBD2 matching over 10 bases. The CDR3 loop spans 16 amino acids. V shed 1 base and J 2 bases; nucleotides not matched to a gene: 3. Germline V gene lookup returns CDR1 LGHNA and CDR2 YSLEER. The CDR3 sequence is CASSQGTSGITDTQYF. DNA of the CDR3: TGCGCCAGCAGCCAAGGGACTAGCGGTATCACAGATACGCAGTATTTT.

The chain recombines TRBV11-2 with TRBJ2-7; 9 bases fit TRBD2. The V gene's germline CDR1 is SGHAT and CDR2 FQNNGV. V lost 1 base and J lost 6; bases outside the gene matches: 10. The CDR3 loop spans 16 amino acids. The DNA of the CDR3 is TGTGCCAGCAGCTTAGCCCCTGTAGCGGGGGATGGCGAGCAGTACTTC. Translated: CASSLAPVAGDGEQYF.

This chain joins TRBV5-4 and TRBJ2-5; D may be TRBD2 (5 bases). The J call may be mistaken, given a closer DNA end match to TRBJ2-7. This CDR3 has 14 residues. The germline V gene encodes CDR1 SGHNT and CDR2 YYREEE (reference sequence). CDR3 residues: CASSSRSGSYEQYF. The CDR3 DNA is TGTGCCAGCAGCTCGCGATCGGGGTCCTACGAGCAGTACTTC.

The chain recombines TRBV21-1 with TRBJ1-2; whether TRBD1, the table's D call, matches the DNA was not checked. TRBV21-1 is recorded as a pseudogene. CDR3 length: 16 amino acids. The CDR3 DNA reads TGTGCCAGCAGCAAAAGGGGAAGGGGTAATGTCTGTGGCTACACCTTC. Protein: CASSKRGRGNVCGYTF.

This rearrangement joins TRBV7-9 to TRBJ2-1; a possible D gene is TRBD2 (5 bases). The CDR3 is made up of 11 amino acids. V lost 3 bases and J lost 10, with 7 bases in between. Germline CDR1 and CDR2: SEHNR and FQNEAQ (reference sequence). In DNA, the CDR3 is TGTGCCAGCAGCTTCTCGGGAGAGCAGTTCTTC. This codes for CASSFSGEQFF.

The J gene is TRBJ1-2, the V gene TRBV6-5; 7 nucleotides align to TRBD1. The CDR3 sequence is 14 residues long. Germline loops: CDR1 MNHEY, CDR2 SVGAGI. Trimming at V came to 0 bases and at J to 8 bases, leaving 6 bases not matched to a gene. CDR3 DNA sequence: TGTGCCAGCAGTTACTCTGACAGGGACATGGGCTACACCTTC. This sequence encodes CASSYSDRDMGYTF.

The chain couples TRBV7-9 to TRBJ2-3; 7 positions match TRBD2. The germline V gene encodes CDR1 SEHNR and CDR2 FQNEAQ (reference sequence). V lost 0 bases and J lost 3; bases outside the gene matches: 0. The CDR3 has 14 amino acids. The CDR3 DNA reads TGTGCCAGCAGCTTAGCGGGGGGGACAGATACGCAGTATTTT. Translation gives CASSLAGGTDTQYF.

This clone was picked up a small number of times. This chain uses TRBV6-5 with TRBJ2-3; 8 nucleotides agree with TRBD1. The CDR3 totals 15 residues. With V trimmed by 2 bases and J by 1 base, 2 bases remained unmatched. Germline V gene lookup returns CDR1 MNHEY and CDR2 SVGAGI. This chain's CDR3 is CASSYRDRRTDTQYF. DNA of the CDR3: TGTGCCAGCAGTTACCGGGACAGGCGCACAGATACGCAGTATTTT.

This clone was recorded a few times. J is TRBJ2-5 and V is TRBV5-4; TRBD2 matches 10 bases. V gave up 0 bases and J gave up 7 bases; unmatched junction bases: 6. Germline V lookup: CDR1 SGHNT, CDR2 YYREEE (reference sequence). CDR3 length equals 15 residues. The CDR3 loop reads CASSLDLSGGGTQYF. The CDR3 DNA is TGTGCCAGCAGCTTGGACCTCAGCGGGGGGGGGACCCAGTACTTC. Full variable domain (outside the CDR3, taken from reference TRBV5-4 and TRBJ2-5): ETGVTQSPTHLIKTRGQQVTLRCSSQSGHNTVSWYQQALGQGPQFIFQYYREEENGRGNFPPRFSGLQFPNYSSELNVNALELDDSALYLCASSLDLSGGGTQYFGPGTRLLVL.

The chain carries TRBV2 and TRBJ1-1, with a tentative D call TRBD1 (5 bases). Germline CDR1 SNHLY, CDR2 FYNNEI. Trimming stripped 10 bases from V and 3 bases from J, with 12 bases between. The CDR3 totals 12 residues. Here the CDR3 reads CATQGLDTEAFF. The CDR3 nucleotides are TGTGCCACTCAGGGTTTAGACACTGAAGCTTTCTTT.

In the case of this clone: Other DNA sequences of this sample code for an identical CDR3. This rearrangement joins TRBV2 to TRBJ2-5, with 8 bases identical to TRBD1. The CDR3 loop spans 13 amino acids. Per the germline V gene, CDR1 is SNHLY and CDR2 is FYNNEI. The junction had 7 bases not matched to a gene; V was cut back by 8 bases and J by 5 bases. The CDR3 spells CASARGRAETQYF. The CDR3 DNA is TGTGCCAGCGCCAGGGGGCGCGCGGAGACCCAGTACTTC.

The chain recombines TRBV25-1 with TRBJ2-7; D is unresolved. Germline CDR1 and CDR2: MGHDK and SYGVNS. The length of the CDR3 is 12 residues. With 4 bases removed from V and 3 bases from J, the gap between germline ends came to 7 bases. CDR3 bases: TGTGCCAGCAGTGGGAACAGCTACGAGCAGTACTTC. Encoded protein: CASSGNSYEQYF.

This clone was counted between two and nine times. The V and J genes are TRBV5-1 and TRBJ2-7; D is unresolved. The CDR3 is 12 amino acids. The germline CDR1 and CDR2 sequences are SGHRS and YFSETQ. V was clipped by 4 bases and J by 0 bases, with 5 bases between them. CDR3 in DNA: TGCGCCAGCAGCCCTCCCTCCTACGAGCAGTACTTC. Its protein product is CASSPPSYEQYF.

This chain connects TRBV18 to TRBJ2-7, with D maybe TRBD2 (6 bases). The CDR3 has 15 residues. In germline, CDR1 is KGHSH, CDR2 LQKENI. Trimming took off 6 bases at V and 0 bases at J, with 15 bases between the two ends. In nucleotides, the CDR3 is TGTGCCAGCTCCTACGCGGAGGGTAGCTCCTACGAGCAGTACTTC. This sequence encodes CASSYAEGSSYEQYF. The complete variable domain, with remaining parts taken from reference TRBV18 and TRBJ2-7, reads NAGVMQNPRHLVRRRGQEARLRCSPMKGHSHVYWYRQLPEEGLKFMVYLQKENIIDESGMPKERFSAEFPKEGPSILRIQQVVRGDSAAYFCASSYAEGSSYEQYFGPGTRLTVT.

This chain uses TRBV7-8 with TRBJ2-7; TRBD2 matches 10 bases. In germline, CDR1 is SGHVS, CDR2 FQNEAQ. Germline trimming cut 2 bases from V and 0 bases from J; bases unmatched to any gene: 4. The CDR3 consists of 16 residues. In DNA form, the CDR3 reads TGTGCCAGCAGCTTATCTAGCGGGGGCAGCTCCTACGAGCAGTACTTC. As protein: CASSLSSGGSSYEQYF.

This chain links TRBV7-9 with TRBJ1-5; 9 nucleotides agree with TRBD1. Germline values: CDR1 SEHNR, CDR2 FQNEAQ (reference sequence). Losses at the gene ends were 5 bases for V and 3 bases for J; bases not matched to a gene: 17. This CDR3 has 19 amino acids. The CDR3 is CASSQGIGTGRVTNQPQHF. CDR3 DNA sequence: TGTGCCAGCAGCCAGGGGATTGGGACAGGGCGTGTTACCAATCAGCCCCAGCATTTT.

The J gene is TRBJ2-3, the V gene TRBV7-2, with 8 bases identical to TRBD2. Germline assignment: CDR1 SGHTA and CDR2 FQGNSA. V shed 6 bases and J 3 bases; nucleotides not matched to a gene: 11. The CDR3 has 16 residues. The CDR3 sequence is CASSLNRGGRTDTQYF. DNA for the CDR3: TGTGCCAGCAGTTTGAACCGGGGGGGAAGGACAGATACGCAGTATTTT.

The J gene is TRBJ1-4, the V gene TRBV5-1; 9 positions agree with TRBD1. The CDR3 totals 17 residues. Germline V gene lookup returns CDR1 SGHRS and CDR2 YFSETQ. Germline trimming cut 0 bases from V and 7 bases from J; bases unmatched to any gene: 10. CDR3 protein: CASSLGDRDPFGEKLFF. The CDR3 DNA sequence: TGCGCCAGCAGCTTGGGGGACAGGGACCCTTTTGGTGAAAAACTGTTTTTT.